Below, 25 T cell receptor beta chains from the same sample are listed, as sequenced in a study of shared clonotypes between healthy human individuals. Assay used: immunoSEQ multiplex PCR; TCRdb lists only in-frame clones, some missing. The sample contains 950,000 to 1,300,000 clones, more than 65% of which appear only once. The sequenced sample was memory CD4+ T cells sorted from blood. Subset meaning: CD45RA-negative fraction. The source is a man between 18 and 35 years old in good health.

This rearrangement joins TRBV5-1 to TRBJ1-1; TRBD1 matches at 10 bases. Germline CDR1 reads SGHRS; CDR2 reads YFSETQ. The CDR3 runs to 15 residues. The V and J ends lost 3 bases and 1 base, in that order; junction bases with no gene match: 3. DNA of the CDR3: TGCGCCAGCAGCTCGGGACAGGGGTGGAACACTGAAGCTTTCTTT. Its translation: CASSSGQGWNTEAFF.

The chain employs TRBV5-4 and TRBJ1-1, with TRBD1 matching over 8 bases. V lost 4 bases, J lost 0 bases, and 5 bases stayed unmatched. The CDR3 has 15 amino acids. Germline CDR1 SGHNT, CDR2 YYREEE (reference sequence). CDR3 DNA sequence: TGTGCCAGCAGCCCCAGACAGGGGCTGAACACTGAAGCTTTCTTT. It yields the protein CASSPRQGLNTEAFF.

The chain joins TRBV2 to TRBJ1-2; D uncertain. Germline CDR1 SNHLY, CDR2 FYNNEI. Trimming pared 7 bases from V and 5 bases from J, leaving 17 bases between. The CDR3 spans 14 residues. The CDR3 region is CASILSRSLYGYTF. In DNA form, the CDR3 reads TGTGCCAGCATTCTCTCCCGGTCCCTATATGGCTACACCTTC. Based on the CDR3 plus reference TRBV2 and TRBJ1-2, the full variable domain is EPEVTQTPSHQVTQMGQEVILRCVPISNHLYFYWYRQILGQKVEFLVSFYNNEISEKSEIFDDQFSVERPDGSNFTLKIRSTKLEDSAMYFCASILSRSLYGYTFGSGTRLTVV.

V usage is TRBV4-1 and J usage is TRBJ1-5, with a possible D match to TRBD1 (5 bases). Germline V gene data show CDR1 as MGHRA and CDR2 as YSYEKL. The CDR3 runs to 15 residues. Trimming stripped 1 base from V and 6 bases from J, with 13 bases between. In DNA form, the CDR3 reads TGCGCCAGCAGCCAAGTCCGGACATCTGGTCAGCCCCAGCATTTT. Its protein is CASSQVRTSGQPQHF.

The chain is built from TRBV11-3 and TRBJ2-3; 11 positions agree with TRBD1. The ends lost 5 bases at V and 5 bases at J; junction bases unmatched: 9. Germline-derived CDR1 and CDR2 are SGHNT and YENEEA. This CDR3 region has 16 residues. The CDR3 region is CASSQRTGGAGDTQYF. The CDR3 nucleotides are TGTGCCAGCAGCCAACGGACAGGGGGCGCGGGAGATACGCAGTATTTT.

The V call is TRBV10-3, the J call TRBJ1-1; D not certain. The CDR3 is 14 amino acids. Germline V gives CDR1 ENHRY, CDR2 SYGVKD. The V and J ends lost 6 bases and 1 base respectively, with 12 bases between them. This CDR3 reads CAISPDRSNTEAFF. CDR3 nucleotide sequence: TGTGCCATCAGCCCTGATCGATCGAACACTGAAGCTTTCTTT.

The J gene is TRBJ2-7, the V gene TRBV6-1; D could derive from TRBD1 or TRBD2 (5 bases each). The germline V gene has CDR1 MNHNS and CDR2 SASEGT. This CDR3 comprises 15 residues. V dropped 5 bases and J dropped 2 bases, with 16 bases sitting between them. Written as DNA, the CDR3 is TGTGCCAGCAGTAACCGGGGCCTCGGGGCCTACGAGCAGTACTTC. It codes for CASSNRGLGAYEQYF.

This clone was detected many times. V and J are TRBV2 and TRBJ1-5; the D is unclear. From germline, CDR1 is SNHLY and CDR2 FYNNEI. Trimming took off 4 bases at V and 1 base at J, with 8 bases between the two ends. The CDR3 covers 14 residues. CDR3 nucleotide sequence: TGTGCCAGCAGTGCTCTGCAGAGCAATCAGCCCCAGCATTTT. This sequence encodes CASSALQSNQPQHF. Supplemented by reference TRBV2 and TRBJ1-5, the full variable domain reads EPEVTQTPSHQVTQMGQEVILRCVPISNHLYFYWYRQILGQKVEFLVSFYNNEISEKSEIFDDQFSVERPDGSNFTLKIRSTKLEDSAMYFCASSALQSNQPQHFGDGTRLSIL.

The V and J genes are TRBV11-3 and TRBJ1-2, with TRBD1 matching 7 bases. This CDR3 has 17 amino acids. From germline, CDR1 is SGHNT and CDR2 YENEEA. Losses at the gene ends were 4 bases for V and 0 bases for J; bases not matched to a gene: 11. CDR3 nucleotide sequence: TGTGCCAGCAGCTCCCGCCTTTCAGGGGGTTCTAACTATGGCTACACCTTC. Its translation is CASSSRLSGGSNYGYTF. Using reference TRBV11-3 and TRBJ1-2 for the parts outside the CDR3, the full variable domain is EAGVVQSPRYKIIEKKQPVAFWCNPISGHNTLYWYLQNLGQGPELLIRYENEEAVDDSQLPKDRFSAERLKGVDSTLKIQPAELGDSAVYLCASSSRLSGGSNYGYTFGSGTRLTVV.

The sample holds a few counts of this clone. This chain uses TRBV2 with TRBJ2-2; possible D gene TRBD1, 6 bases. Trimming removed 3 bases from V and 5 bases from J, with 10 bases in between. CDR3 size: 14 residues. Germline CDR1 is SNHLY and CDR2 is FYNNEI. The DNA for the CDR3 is TGTGCCAGCAGTGAGGGGGCCTATACCGGGGAGCTGTTTTTT. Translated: CASSEGAYTGELFF. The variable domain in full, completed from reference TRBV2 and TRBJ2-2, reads EPEVTQTPSHQVTQMGQEVILRCVPISNHLYFYWYRQILGQKVEFLVSFYNNEISEKSEIFDDQFSVERPDGSNFTLKIRSTKLEDSAMYFCASSEGAYTGELFFGEGSRLTVL.

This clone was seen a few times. The CDR3: CAWSAGSMESPLHF. In DNA form, the CDR3 reads TGTGCCTGGAGTGCGGGGTCCATGGAATCACCCCTCCACTTT. The chain has TRBV30 and TRBJ1-6; D gene uncertain. V dropped 1 base and J dropped 10 bases, with 14 bases sitting between them. This CDR3 has 14 amino acids. Germline loops: CDR1 GTSNPN, CDR2 SVGIG (reference sequence).

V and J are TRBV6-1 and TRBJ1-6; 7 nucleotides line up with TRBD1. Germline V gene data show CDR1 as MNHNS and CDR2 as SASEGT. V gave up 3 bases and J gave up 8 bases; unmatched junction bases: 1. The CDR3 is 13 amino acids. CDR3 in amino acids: CASSETGYSPLHF. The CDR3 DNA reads TGTGCCAGCAGTGAGACAGGGTATTCACCCCTCCACTTT.

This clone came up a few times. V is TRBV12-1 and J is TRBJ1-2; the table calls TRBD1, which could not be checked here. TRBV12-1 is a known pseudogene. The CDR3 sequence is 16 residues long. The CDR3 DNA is TGTGCCAGCAGCTTTGCGGAACAGGGTGTGTACTATGGCTACACCTTC. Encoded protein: CASSFAEQGVYYGYTF.

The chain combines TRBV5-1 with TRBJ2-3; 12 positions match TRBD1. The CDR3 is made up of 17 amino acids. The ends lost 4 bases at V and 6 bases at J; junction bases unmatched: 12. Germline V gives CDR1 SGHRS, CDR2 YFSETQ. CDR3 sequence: CASSGTPGQGAADTQYF. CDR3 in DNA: TGCGCCAGCAGCGGAACACCGGGACAGGGGGCTGCCGATACGCAGTATTTT.

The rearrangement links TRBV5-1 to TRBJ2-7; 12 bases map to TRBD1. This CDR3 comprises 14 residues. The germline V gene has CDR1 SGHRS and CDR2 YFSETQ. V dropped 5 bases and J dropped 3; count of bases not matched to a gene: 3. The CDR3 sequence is CASRGDRGLYEQYF. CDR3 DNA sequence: TGCGCCAGCAGAGGGGACAGGGGGCTCTACGAGCAGTACTTC.

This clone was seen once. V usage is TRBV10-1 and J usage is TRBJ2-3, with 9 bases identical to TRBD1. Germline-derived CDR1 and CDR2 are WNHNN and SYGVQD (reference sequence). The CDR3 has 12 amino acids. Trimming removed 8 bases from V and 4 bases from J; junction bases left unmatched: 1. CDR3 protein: CASGQGSDTQYF. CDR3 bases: TGCGCCAGCGGACAGGGGTCAGATACGCAGTATTTT.

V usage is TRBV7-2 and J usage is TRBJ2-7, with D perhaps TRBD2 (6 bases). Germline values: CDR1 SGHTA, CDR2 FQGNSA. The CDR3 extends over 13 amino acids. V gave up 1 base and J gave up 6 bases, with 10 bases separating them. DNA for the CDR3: TGTGCCAGCAGCTTAGAGGTAGCGGTCGAGCAGTACTTC. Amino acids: CASSLEVAVEQYF.

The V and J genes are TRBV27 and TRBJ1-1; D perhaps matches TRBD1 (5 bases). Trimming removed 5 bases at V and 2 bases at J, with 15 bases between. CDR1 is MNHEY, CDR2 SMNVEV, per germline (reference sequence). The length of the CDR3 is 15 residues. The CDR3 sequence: CASSLRTGVNTEAFF. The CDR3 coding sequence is TGTGCCAGCAGTCTTCGAACGGGGGTTAACACTGAAGCTTTCTTT.

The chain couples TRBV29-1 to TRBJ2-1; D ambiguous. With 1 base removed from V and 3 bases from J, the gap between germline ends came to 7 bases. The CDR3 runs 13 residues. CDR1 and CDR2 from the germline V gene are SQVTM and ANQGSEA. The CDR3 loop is CSVEVSLYNEQFF. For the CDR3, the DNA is TGCAGCGTTGAAGTCAGCCTCTACAATGAGCAGTTCTTC.

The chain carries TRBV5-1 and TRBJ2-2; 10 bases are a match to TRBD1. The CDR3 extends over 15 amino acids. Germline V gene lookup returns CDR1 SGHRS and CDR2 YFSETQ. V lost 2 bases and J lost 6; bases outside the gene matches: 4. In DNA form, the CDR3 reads TGCGCCAGCAGCTTACGGACAGGGGGAGCCGGGGAGCTGTTTTTT. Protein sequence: CASSLRTGGAGELFF.

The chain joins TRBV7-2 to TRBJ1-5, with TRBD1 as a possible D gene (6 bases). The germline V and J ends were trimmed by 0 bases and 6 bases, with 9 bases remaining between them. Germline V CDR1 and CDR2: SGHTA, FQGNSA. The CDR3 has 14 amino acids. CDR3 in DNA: TGTGCCAGCAGCTTAGCATCAGGGGTTCAGCCCCAGCATTTT. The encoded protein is CASSLASGVQPQHF.

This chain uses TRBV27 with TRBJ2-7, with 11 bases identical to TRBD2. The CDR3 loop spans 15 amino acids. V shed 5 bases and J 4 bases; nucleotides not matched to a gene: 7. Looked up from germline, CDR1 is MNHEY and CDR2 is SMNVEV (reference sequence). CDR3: CASSTRLAGRYEQYF. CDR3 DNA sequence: TGTGCCAGCAGTACACGACTAGCGGGAAGGTACGAGCAGTACTTC.

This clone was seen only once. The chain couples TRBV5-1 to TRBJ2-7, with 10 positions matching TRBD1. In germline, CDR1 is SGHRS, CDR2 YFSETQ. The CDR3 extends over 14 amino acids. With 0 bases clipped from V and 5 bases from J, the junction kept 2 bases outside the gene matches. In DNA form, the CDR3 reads TGCGCCAGCAGCTTGGGACAGGGGGCCCACGAGCAGTACTTC. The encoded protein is CASSLGQGAHEQYF.

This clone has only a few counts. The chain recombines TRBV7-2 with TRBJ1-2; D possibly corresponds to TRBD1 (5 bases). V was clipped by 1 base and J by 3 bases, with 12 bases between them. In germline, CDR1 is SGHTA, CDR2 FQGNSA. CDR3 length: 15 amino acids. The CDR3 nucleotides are TGTGCCAGCAGCTTAGAGGGGCAGCCCTACTATGGCTACACCTTC. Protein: CASSLEGQPYYGYTF.

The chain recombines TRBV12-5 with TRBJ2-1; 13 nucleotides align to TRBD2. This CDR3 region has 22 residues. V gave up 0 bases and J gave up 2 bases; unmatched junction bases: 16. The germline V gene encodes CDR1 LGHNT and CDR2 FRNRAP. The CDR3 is CASGLVGPLTGTSGITYNEQFF. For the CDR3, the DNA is TGTGCTAGTGGTTTGGTTGGCCCATTGACAGGGACTAGCGGGATTACCTACAATGAGCAGTTCTTC.